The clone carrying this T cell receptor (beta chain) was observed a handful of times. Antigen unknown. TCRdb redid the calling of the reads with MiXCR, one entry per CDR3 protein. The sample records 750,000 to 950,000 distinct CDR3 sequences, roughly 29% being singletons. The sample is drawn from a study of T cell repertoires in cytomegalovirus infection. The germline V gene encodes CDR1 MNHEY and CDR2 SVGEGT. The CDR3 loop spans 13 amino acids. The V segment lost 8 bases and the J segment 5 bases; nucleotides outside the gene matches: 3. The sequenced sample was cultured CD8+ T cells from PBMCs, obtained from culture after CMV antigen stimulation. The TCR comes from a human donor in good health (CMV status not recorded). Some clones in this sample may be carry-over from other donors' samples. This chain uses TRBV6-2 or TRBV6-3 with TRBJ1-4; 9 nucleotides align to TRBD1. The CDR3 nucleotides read TGTGCCAGCCTGGGGACAGGGAATGAAAAACTGTTTTTT. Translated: CASLGTGNEKLFF.